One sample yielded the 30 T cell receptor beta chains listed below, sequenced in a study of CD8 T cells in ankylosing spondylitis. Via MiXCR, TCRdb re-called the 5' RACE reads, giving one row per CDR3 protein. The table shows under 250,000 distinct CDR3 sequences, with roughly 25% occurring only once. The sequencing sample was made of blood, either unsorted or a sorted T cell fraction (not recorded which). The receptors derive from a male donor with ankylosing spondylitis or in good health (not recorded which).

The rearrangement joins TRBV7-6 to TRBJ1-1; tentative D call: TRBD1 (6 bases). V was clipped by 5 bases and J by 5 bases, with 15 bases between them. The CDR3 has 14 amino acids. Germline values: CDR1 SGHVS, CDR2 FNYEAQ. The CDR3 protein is CASSANTGITEAFF. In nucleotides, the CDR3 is TGTGCCAGCAGCGCAAATACAGGGATTACTGAAGCTTTCTTT.

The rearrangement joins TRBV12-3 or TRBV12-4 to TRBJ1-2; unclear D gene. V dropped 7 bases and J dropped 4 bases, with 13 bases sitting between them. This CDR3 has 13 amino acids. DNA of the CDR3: TGTGCCAGCACCAGACGATGGGGCTATGGCTACACCTTC. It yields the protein CASTRRWGYGYTF.

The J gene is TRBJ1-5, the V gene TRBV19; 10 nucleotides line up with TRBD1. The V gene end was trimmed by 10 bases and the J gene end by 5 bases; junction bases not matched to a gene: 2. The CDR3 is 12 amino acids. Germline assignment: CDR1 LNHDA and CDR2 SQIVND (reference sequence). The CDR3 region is CAIGTGDQPQHF. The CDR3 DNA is TGTGCCATCGGGACAGGGGATCAGCCCCAGCATTTT.

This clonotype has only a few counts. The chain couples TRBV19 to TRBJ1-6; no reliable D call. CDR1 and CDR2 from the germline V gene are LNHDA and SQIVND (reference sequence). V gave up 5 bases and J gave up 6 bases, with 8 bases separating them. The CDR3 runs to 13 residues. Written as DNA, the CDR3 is TGTGCCAGTAGTTCTACGAGTAATTCACCCCTCCACTTT. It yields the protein CASSSTSNSPLHF.

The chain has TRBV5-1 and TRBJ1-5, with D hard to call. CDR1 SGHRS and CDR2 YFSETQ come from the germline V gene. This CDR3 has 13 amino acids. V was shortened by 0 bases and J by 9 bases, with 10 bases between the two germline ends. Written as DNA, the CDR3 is TGCGCCAGCAGCTTGGACACGGCATCGCCCCAGCATTTT. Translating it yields CASSLDTASPQHF.

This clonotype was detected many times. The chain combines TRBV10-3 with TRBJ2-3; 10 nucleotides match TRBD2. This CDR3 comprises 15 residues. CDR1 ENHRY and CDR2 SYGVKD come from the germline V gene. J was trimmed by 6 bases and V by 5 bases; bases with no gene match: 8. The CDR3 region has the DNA TGTGCCATCAGTCAAGAAGCTAGCGGGAGTGATACGCAGTATTTT. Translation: CAISQEASGSDTQYF.

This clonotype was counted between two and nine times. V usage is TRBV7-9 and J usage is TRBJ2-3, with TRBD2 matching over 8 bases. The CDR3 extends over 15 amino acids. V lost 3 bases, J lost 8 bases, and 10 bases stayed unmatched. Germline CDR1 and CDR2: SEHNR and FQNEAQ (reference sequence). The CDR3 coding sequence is TGTGCCAGCAGCTTGGGGGTAGCGAGCGGGAGTACGCAGTATTTT. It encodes CASSLGVASGSTQYF.

DNA for the CDR3: TGTGCCAGCAGCCCGCCAGCTGGTAAATACAATGAGCAGTTCTTC. As protein: CASSPPAGKYNEQFF. The chain combines TRBV4-2 with TRBJ2-1; D is unclear. CDR3 length: 15 residues. Germline lookup yields CDR1 LGHNA and CDR2 YNFKEQ. V lost 4 bases and J lost 4, with 14 bases in between.

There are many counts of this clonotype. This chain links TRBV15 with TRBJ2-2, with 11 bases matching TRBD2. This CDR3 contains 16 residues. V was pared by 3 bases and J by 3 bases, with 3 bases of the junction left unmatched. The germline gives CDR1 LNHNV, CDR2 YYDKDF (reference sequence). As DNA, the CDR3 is TGTGCCACCAGCAGGGCACTAGCGGGAGACACCGGGGAGCTGTTTTTT. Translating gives CATSRALAGDTGELFF.

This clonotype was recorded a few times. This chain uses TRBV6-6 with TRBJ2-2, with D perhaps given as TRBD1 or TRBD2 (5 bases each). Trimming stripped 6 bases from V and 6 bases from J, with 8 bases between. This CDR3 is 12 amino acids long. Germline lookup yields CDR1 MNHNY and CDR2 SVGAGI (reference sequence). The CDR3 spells CASSWDPGELFF. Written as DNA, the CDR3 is TGTGCCAGCAGCTGGGACCCCGGGGAGCTGTTTTTT.

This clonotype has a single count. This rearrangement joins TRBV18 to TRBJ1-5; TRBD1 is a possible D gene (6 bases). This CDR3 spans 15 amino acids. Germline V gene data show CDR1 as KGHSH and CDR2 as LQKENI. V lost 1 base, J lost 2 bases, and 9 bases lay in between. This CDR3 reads CASSPLQGRNQPQHF. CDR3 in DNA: TGTGCCAGCTCACCACTACAGGGACGCAATCAGCCCCAGCATTTT.

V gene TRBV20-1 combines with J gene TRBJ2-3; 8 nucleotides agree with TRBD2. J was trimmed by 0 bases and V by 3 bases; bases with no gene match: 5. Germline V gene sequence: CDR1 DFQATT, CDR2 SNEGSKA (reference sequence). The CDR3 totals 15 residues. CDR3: CSASRAGASTDTQYF. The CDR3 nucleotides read TGCAGTGCTAGCCGAGCGGGAGCCAGCACAGATACGCAGTATTTT.

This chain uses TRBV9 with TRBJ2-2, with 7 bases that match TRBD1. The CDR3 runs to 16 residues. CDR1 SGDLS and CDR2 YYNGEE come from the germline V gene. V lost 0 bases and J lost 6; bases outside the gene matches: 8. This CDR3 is CASSVGKGANSGELFF. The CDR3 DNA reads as TGTGCCAGCAGCGTAGGAAAGGGGGCAAATTCCGGGGAGCTGTTTTTT.

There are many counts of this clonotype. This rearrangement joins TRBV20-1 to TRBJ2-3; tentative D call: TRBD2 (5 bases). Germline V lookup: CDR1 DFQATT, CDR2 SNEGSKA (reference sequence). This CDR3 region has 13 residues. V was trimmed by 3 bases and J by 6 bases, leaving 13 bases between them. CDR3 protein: CSASGLASDTQYF. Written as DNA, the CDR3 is TGCAGTGCTAGTGGGCTAGCCTCGGATACGCAGTATTTT.

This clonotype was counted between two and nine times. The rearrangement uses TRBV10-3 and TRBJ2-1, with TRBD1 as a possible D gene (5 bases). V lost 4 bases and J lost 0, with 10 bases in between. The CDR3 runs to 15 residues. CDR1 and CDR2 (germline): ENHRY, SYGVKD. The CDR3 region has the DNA TGTGCCATCAGTGGGGGCCAAAGCTCCTACAATGAGCAGTTCTTC. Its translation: CAISGGQSSYNEQFF.

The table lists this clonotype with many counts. The CDR3: CASSEYRAETQYF. In DNA form, the CDR3 reads TGTGCCAGCAGTGAATACAGGGCCGAGACCCAGTACTTC. The chain is built from TRBV2 and TRBJ2-5, with a weak D call TRBD1 (6 bases). Germline values: CDR1 SNHLY, CDR2 FYNNEI. Trimming stripped 2 bases from V and 5 bases from J, with 9 bases between. This CDR3 is 13 amino acids long.

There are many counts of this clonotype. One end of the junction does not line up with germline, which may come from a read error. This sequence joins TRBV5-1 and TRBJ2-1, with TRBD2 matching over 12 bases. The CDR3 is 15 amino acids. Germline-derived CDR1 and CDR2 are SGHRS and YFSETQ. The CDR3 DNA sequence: TGTGCCAGCAGCCCTGGACTAGCGGGGTACAATGAGCAGTTCTTC. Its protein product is CASSPGLAGYNEQFF.

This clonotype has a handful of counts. The CDR3 sequence is CSVPKGQSNTGELFF. The DNA of the CDR3 is TGCAGCGTCCCCAAGGGACAATCGAACACCGGGGAGCTGTTTTTT. The chain employs TRBV29-1 and TRBJ2-2, with D maybe TRBD1 (6 bases). Trimming left V 6 bases short and J 0 bases short, with 14 bases between. Germline V gives CDR1 SQVTM, CDR2 ANQGSEA. The CDR3 extends over 15 amino acids.

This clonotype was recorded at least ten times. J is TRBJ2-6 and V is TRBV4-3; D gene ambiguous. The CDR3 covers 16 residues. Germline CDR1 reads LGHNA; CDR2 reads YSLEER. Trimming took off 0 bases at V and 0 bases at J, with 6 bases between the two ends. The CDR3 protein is CASSQDVSSGANVLTF. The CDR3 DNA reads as TGCGCCAGCAGCCAAGATGTGAGCTCTGGGGCCAACGTCCTGACTTTC.

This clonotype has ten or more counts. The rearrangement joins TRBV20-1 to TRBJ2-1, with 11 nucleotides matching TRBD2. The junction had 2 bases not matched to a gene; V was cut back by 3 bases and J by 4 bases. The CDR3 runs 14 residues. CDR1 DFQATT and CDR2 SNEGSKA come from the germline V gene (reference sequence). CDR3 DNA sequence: TGCAGTGCTAGGGGGACTAGCGGATACAATGAGCAGTTCTTC. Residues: CSARGTSGYNEQFF.

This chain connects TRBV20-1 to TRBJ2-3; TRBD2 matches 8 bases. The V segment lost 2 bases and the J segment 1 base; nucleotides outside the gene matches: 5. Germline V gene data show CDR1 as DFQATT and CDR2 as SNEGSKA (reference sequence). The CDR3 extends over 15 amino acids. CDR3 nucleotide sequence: TGCAGTGCTAGACGAGCGGGAGCGGGCACAGATACGCAGTATTTT. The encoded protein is CSARRAGAGTDTQYF.

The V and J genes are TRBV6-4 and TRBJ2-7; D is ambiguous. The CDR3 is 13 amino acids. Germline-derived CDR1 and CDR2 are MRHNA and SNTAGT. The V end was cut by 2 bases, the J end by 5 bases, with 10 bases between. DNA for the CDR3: TGTGCCAGCAGTGACAGTCCTGAGGACGAGCAGTACTTC. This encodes CASSDSPEDEQYF.

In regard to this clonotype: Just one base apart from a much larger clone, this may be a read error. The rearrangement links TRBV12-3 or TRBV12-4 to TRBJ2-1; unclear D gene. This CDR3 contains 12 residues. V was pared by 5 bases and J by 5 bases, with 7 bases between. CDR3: CASSGRNNEQFF. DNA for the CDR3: TGTGCCAGCAGTGGACGGAACAATGAGCAGTTCTTC.

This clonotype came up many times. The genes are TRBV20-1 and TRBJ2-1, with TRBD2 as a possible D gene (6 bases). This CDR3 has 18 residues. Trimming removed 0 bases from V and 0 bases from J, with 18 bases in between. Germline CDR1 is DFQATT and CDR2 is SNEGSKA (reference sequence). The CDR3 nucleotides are TGCAGTGCTAGAGAGCGTGGGAGGCACATAAGCTCCTACAATGAGCAGTTCTTC. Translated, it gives CSARERGRHISSYNEQFF.

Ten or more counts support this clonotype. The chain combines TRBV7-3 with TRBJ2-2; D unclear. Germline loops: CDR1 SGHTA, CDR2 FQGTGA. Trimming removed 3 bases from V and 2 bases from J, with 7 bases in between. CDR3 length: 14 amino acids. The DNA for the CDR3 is TGTGCCAGCAGCTTCCTGGGAAACACCGGGGAGCTGTTTTTT. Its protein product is CASSFLGNTGELFF.

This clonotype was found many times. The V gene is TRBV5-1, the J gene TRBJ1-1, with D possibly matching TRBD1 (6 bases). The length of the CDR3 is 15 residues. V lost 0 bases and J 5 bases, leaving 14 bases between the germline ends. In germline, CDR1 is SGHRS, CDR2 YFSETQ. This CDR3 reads CASSLDQGLATEAFF. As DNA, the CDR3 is TGCGCCAGCAGCTTGGACCAGGGGCTGGCGACTGAAGCTTTCTTT.

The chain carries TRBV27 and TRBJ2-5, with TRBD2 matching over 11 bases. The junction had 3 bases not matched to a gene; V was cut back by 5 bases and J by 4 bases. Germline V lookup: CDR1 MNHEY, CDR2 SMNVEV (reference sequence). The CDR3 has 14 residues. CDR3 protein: CASSLTSGIETQYF. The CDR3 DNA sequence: TGTGCCAGCAGTCTGACTAGCGGGATAGAGACCCAGTACTTC.

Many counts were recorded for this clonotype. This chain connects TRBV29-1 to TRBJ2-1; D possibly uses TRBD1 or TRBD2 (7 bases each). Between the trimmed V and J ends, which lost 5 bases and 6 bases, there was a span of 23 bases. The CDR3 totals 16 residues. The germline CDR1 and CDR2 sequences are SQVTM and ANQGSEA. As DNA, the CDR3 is TGCAGCGTTCAAAGTCGGATAGGGGAGGGGGCCAATGAGCAGTTCTTC. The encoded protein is CSVQSRIGEGANEQFF.

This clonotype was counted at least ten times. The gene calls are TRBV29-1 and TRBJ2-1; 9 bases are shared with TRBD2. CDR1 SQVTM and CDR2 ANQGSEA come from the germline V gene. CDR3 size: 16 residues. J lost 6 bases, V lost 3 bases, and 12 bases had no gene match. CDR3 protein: CSVENRLAGLGNEQFF. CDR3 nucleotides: TGCAGCGTTGAGAATAGGCTAGCGGGGTTAGGCAATGAGCAGTTCTTC.

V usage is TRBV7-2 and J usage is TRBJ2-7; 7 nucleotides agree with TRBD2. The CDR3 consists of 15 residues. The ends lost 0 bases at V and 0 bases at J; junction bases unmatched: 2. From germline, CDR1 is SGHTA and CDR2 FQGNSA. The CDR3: CASSLAGEGSYEQYF. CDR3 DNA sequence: TGTGCCAGCAGCTTAGCCGGGGAGGGCTCCTACGAGCAGTACTTC.